This T cell receptor (beta chain) originates from a study of shared clonotypes between healthy human individuals. Every subset had its genomic DNA shared out evenly among several immunoSEQ plates. Method: immunoSEQ multiplex PCR; TCRdb's copy keeps in-frame clones and lacks some. The table includes around 500,000 clones, roughly 78% detected once. Per the germline V gene, CDR1 is SGHTA and CDR2 is FQGTGA. V shed 0 bases and J 4 bases; nucleotides not matched to a gene: 2. CDR3 size: 17 residues. The V call is TRBV7-3, the J call TRBJ2-1; 14 positions match TRBD2. This receptor was taken from a woman aged 35 to 49 in good health. Some clones in this sample may be carry-over from other donors' samples. The sequenced sample consisted of PBMCs. CDR3 loop: CASSLTRTSGGYNEQFF. CDR3 DNA sequence: TGTGCCAGCAGCTTAACCCGGACTAGCGGGGGGTACAATGAGCAGTTCTTC.